A selection of T cell receptor beta chains follows, all from one sample in a study of cytomegalovirus exposure and HLA in healthy donors. Only in-frame clones appear in the TCRdb table, and some are missing; sequencing was by immunoSEQ multiplex PCR. Here the sample spans 150,000 or so clones, 60% to 85% being singletons. Material for sequencing was PBMCs. The receptor source for this set is a man aged 40-49 years in good health and CMV-seropositive. The CDR3 runs from the conserved cysteine through the conserved F or W. The D gene is left open where the match is weak.

cdr3_nt cdr3_aa j_call d_call v_call
TGTGCCACCGAAGGCGGCAGGGAGGGGAATACGCAGTATTTT CATEGGREGNTQYF TRBJ2-3 TRBD2 TRBV2
TGTGCCAGCAGTTACCGGGGACAGCCCCAGCATTTT CASSYRGQPQHF TRBJ1-5 - TRBV28
TGTGCCAGCAGTCCACCTAGCGGCCTCACAGATACGCAGTATTTT CASSPPSGLTDTQYF TRBJ2-3 TRBD2 TRBV28
TGTGCCAGCACCCGAACTAGCGGGGGCCAAGAGACCCAGTACTTC CASTRTSGGQETQYF TRBJ2-5 TRBD2 TRBV9
TGTGCCAGCAGCGCCGGGACAGGGTCGCATCAGCCCCAGCATTTT CASSAGTGSHQPQHF TRBJ1-5 TRBD1 TRBV9
TGTGCCAGCAGCTTTATCGGGTATGAGCAGTACTTC CASSFIGYEQYF TRBJ2-7 - TRBV6-6
TGTGCCAGCAGTGAGGGACAGGGCTACGAGCAGTACTTC CASSEGQGYEQYF TRBJ2-7 TRBD1 TRBV28
TGCAGGGGGGGGTCGCCGGAAGCTTTCTTT CRGGSPEAFF TRBJ1-1 - TRBV20-1
TGTGCCAGCAGCACACAGGGGACCGGGGAGCTGTTTTTT CASSTQGTGELFF TRBJ2-2 TRBD1 TRBV7-7
TGTGCCAGCAGCCCCCAAAAGGGACAGGGGAGTGGGGAGACCCAGTACTTC CASSPQKGQGSGETQYF TRBJ2-5 TRBD1 TRBV11-3
TGCGCCAGCAGCCAACACACAGTGGGTGAGACCCAGTACTTC CASSQHTVGETQYF TRBJ2-5 - TRBV4-3
TGTGCCAGCTCACCCCTAATGAGCGGAGAGACCCAGTACTTC CASSPLMSGETQYF TRBJ2-5 - TRBV18
TGTGCCAGCAGCGGGGGACTAGCGGTCTCCTACGAGCAGTACTTC CASSGGLAVSYEQYF TRBJ2-7 TRBD2 TRBV2
TGTGCCAGCGGACTAGCAGCTAGCACAGATACGCAGTATTTT CASGLAASTDTQYF TRBJ2-3 TRBD2 TRBV27
TGTGCCAGTAGTATGAGCGGGAGGTACGAGCAATACTTC CASSMSGRYEQYF TRBJ2-7 TRBD2 TRBV19
TGTGCCAGTAGTGACAGGGGCGCAAATCAGCCCCAGCATTTT CASSDRGANQPQHF TRBJ1-5 TRBD1 TRBV19
TGTGCCAGCAGTTACACAACAACGAACACCGGGGAGCTGTTTTTT CASSYTTTNTGELFF TRBJ2-2 - TRBV2
TGTGCCGGCCCCGGGACTAGCGGGAGTATCAATGAGCAGTTCTTC CAGPGTSGSINEQFF TRBJ2-1 TRBD2 TRBV27